This T cell receptor beta chain was found in a study of kidney transplant recipient with SARS-CoV-2 infection. One entry per CDR3 protein results from TCRdb running MiXCR on the reads. The top ten hold more than 6.5% of the sample, which has under 250,000 distinct CDR3 sequences, more than 25% seen once. This CDR3 has 13 amino acids. In this sample, this clonotype turned up a few times. The chain combines TRBV3-2 with TRBJ2-7; the DNA was not used to check the table's D call, TRBD2. The J call is in doubt because the DNA end fits TRBJ2-5 better. TRBV3-2 is a documented pseudogene. The origin of this receptor is a male patient between 25 and 39 years old who had COVID-19 and was a kidney transplant recipient. Some T cells could come from the graft donor. Sequencing used a blood sample, obtained at baseline and on day 111 from a kidney transplant recipient. CDR3 sequence reads: CASSPGGRETQYF. The CDR3 coding sequence is TGTGCCAGCAGCCCCGGCGGGAGAGAGACCCAGTACTTC.